The entry that follows covers one TCR beta chain sequence. These data belong to a study of CD8+ T cells in alopecia areata. In the study overall: Treatment ran 6 to 18 months, with 6 months of follow-up afterward.

V shed 0 bases and J shed 2 bases, with 7 bases lying between them. Looked up from germline, CDR1 is SGDLS and CDR2 is YYNGEE. The CDR3 loop spans 14 amino acids. RNA, once extracted, was reverse transcribed into cDNA for use as the sequencing template. Profiled with immunoSEQ multiplex PCR; TCRdb holds only in-frame clones, not every one. The table records 190,000 or so clones, about three fifths of them present only once. Treatment specified: oral pan-JAK inhibitor, 5-10 mg twice daily. The clonotype comes from a human donor with alopecia areata. The rearrangement uses TRBV9 and TRBJ2-3, with D possibly being TRBD2 (5 bases). The sequenced sample was CD4+ T cells sorted from blood, obtained at week 4, from a patient treated with tofacitinib. In nucleotides, the CDR3 is TGTGCCAGCAGCGTAGCGGGGTTCACAGATACGCAGTATTTT. It is translated as CASSVAGFTDTQYF. Drawing the rest from reference TRBV9 and TRBJ2-3, the complete variable domain is DSGVTQTPKHLITATGQRVTLRCSPRSGDLSVYWYQQSLDQGLQFLIQYYNGEERAKGNILERFSAQQFPDLHSELNLSSLELGDSALYFCASSVAGFTDTQYFGPGTRLTVL.